This TCR beta chain was captured by sequencing in a study of T cell responses to AZD1222 COVID-19 vaccine (dated by TCRdb to the early 2020s). Regarding the complete study: A total of about 240 trial participants underwent TCR sequencing, of whom 207 received two doses of AZD1222 and about 25 received two doses of the MenACWY control vaccine. Trial participants were enrolled by age into 18-55, 56-69 and 70-plus year subgroups, with about 150, 27 and 61 TCR-sequenced participants respectively. What the study reported, not specific to this receptor: Only five to seven AZD1222 recipients were SARS-CoV-2 seropositive at baseline, limiting conclusions about previously exposed vaccinees. No day 14 peak-response samples were available, so repertoires were characterized only after the peak T cell response. Epitopes outside the regions mutated in the B.1.351 and B.1.1.7 variants were reportedly recognized by nearly half of the unique spike-specific TCRs. CD4 TCRs associated with the vaccine covered the entire spike protein, and the dominant responses were in regions 160-218 and 743-854. Most participants were white British and females outnumbered males, and the authors suggested that clonal diversity may have been underestimated. In the small 56-69-year group, the increase in depth fell short of significance, most likely because of low power. After two AZD1222 doses, spike-specific TCR breadth and depth were significantly higher than at day 0 and than in MenACWY recipients.

The CDR3 regions of human TCRbeta chains were subjected to immunosequencing. The paper's processing steps were these. Repertoire TCRs were matched against a reference library of SARS-CoV-2-specific TCRs generated with the MIRA antigen-specificity platform. Breadth was defined as the fraction of unique TCRs that were SARS-CoV-2-associated, and depth was defined as the fraction of total T cells that were SARS-CoV-2-associated. Using the MIRA data, each spike-specific TCR was assigned both to the spike region to which the TCR was reactive and to a CD4 or CD8 class. Log10-transformed breadth and depth values were compared by one-way ANOVA with Sidak's multiple comparisons tests. Not all clones reach the TCRdb copy of this immuneACCESS table, which keeps in-frame sequences only. Checked studies attribute under half of the gap to unresolved V genes and leave the rest unexplained. Clone size and the V and J calls come from that table; the DNA yielded D and trimming. This sample comprises over 140,000 clones, 80% to 95% of them detected only once. The ten biggest clones cover 3.6% of the sample.

The time point label of this sample denotes: about 28 days (+/-7) after the second vaccine dose. Because spike-specific TCR depth and breadth did not differ between the two schedules, AZD1222 recipients who got a second dose at roughly 4 weeks were pooled with those who got a second dose at roughly 12 weeks. Samples from vaccinated people were obtained from the UK trials COV001 and COV002, which included a single-blind randomized controlled phase 2/3 trial of AZD1222 (ChAdOx1 nCoV-19) in healthy adults. For TCRbeta chain sequencing, PBMC samples from trial participants were taken at day 0 and at day 28 after the second dose. As for this clone: There is no known antigen for this receptor. Per-base qualities were not stored, and no clone one base away is much larger.

The CDR3, from cysteine to phenylalanine, totals 16 residues. The kept DNA is CDR3 alone, 48 bases in frame from the first base. The germline V gene (reference sequence) supplies CDR1 MNHEY and CDR2 SMNVEV. Trimming removed 0 bases from V and 1 base from J, leaving 12 bases between the germline ends. Sequenced here: peripheral blood, sampled 28 days after the second AZD1222 dose. The receptor chain draws on TRBV27 and TRBJ1-1; matching of 6 bases hints at TRBD1 as the D gene. The clonotype was recovered from an adult who received the AZD1222 COVID-19 vaccine. The DNA is TGTGCCAGCAGTTTATCCCCGGGACAATCGAACACTGAAGCTTTCTTT. Its product reads: CASSLSPGQSNTEAFF.